Sequencing of this T cell receptor beta chain was carried out in a study of cytomegalovirus exposure and HLA in healthy donors (dated by TCRdb to 2015 to 2018). Regarding the study in general: According to a later analysis, the 120 validation repertoires were produced on the same platform as the approximately 620 repertoires of the first cohort. The study aimed to test whether signatures of past pathogen exposure could be identified by cataloging public T cell receptors. Along with the approximately 620-subject first cohort, a separate validation cohort of more than 90 different subjects was used. High-throughput TCR immunosequencing, statistical association of individual TCRs with disease status, and machine learning were combined to predict cytomegalovirus infection status. The investigation overall reported the following: The classifier was reported to diagnose cytomegalovirus status with high specificity and sensitivity in both the original cohort and the validation cohort. The study listed 150 to 200 TCR beta chains as associated with cytomegalovirus. A later analysis had no HLA typing for the validation cohort, so co-occurrence there was scored across all 130 or so repertoires. In vitro tests confirmed that three of the cytomegalovirus-associated TCR beta chains recognize cytomegalovirus antigens. A later analysis found that TCRs clustered in the first cohort also tended to co-occur in the 120 validation repertoires, with roughly 95% of cluster scores above 0. Most TCR sequences were observed very rarely across donors, whereas some public TCRs were present in many individuals. The authors suggested that the approach could potentially be generalized to other disease states and immunological phenotypes.

Library preparation used the immunoSEQ multiplex PCR assay. Regarding the original processing steps: A statistical classification framework was built to diagnose cytomegalovirus status from the catalog of TCR beta chain sequences. Sourced from immuneACCESS, this table was stored by TCRdb with only in-frame sequences that have V and J called. A share of the clones is absent; for the studies checked, an unresolved V gene accounts for under half, and the remainder has no known explanation. V and J calls and clone size are given by that table; D and trimming were obtained from the DNA. The sample table lists over 250,000 clones, roughly 90% of them with a count of one. In total, the top ten clones hold roughly 1.2% of the sample. The donors were included in the validation cohort of some 120 subjects, a group kept apart from the roughly 670-subject first cohort. Spanning cysteine to phenylalanine, the CDR3 consists of 16 amino acids. The retained sequence is limited to the CDR3, 48 bases, with the frame set at the first base. Germline trimming amounts to 5 bases on V and 5 bases on J, with 5 as the count of junction bases outside the gene matches. Reading the germline V gene (reference sequence) gives CDR1 PRHDT and CDR2 FYEKMQ.

As regards this clone: Its recognized antigen is unknown. Qualities for individual bases were not recorded, and no much larger clone is one base off.

The specimen was PBMCs. The chain employs TRBV13 and TRBJ2-2, with 13 middle bases fitting TRBD2. The TCR sequence derives from a woman in her twenties or thirties in good health and CMV-seropositive. CDR3 reads: CASSLPGLAGTGELFF. The nucleotide sequence reads TGTGCCAGCAGCCTACCGGGACTAGCGGGAACCGGGGAGCTGTTTTTT.